Listed below are T cell receptor beta chains from one sample, sequenced in a study of OX40 agonist ivuxolimab in advanced cancers. Some clones are missing from TCRdb's copy, which holds only in-frame ones; the method was immunoSEQ multiplex PCR. This sample has 75,000 to 80,000 clones, with over 75% found just once. Sequences were derived from CD4+ or CD8+ T cells sorted from blood, sampled in a trial of the OX40 agonist ivuxolimab. Receptors were obtained from an adult with an advanced solid tumor such as melanoma, head and neck, liver or kidney cancer. The CDR3 runs from the conserved cysteine through the conserved F or W. The D gene is left open where the match is weak. Clone size is stated in some rows and not others, as once, few, many or a class when expanded.

CDR3 protein | CDR3 DNA | J gene | V gene | clone size | D gene
CASSGAGGEETQYF | TGCGCCAGCAGCGGCGCAGGGGGCGAAGAGACCCAGTACTTC | TRBJ2-5 | TRBV5-1 | . | TRBD1
CASSYLGTDTYEQYF | TGTGCCAGCAGTTACCTCGGGACAGATACCTACGAGCAGTACTTC | TRBJ2-7 | TRBV6-6 | . | TRBD1
CASSQEGGRADTQYF | TGCGCCAGCAGCCAAGAGGGCGGGAGGGCAGATACGCAGTATTTT | TRBJ2-3 | TRBV4-3 | . | TRBD2
CASSLGSSRHSPLHF | TGTGCCAGCAGCTTAGGGAGCAGCAGACATTCACCCCTCCACTTT | TRBJ1-6 | TRBV11-3 | . | .
CASSTSTGGRTDTQYF | TGTGCCAGCAGCACTTCGACAGGGGGCAGGACAGATACGCAGTATTTT | TRBJ2-3 | TRBV7-9 | . | TRBD1
CASSSRLIIGELFF | TGTGCCAGCAGTTCCCGACTCATTATCGGGGAGCTGTTTTTT | TRBJ2-2 | TRBV6-5 | . | .
CASSTFLSLLF | TGTGCCAGCAGTACCTTTCTAAGCCTCCTTTTT | TRBJ2-3 | TRBV6-5 | . | .
CAWSWSGNTGELFF | TGTGCCTGGAGTTGGTCAGGGAATACCGGGGAGCTGTTTTTT | TRBJ2-2 | TRBV30 | . | .
CASSPQGAEYEQYF | TGTGCCAGCAGCCCCCAGGGCGCCGAGTACGAGCAGTACTTC | TRBJ2-7 | TRBV6-6 | . | .
CASSPDISYEQYF | TGTGCCAGTAGCCCCGACATCTCCTACGAGCAGTACTTC | TRBJ2-7 | TRBV19 | once | .
CASSEDSALRGYGYTF | TGTGCCAGCAGTGAAGATTCTGCCCTCCGTGGCTATGGCTACACCTTC | TRBJ1-2 | TRBV6-1 | . | .
CASSLIPEGNGAYEQYF | TGTGCCAGCAGTTTAATCCCGGAAGGGAATGGAGCCTACGAGCAGTACTTC | TRBJ2-7 | TRBV27 | few | .
CASRGTGNTGELFF | TGTGCCAGCAGGGGGACCGGTAACACCGGGGAGCTGTTTTTT | TRBJ2-2 | TRBV6-1 | few | .
CAISVLRLRGTNYGYTF | TGTGCCATCAGTGTTCTGCGTTTGAGGGGAACGAACTATGGCTACACCTTC | TRBJ1-2 | TRBV10-3 | . | .
CASSQDFGWSSYNEQFF | TGCGCCAGCAGCCAAGACTTTGGTTGGAGCTCCTACAATGAGCAGTTCTTC | TRBJ2-1 | TRBV4-3 | . | .
CASSAGPPTEAFF | TGCGCCAGCAGCGCGGGACCCCCCACTGAAGCTTTCTTT | TRBJ1-1 | TRBV5-1 | . | .
CASRAPGTGRSGNTIYF | TGTGCCAGCAGAGCTCCTGGGACAGGGCGCTCTGGAAACACCATATATTTT | TRBJ1-3 | TRBV9 | . | TRBD1